The clone carrying this TCR beta chain was seen many times. The antigen remains unidentified. Trimming pared 0 bases from V and 10 bases from J, leaving 12 bases between. This CDR3 has 13 residues. CDR1 and CDR2 from the germline V gene are MNHEY and SVGAGI. The sample originates from a study of T cells after yellow fever vaccination. Study-wide results and caveats: The booster saw the reappearance of most primary-vaccination clones (roughly 96% CD4, around 88% CD8). Though it reached lower strength, the secondary response hit its peak faster, day 5 versus 15.

Conversion of TCR transcripts into cDNA relied on 5'RACE template switching, which added a universal primer site and UMIs. TCRdb itself ran the 5' RACE reads through MiXCR, one entry per CDR3 protein. Of about 630,000 distinct CDR3 sequences detected, roughly an eighth appear once; the ten largest clones hold about 16%. The TCR comes from a young man who received the YFV17D yellow fever vaccine. Sequencing used PBMCs, obtained on the day of the yellow fever booster vaccination. The chain recombines TRBV6-5 with TRBJ1-2; the D is unclear. DNA of the CDR3: TGTGCCAGCAGTTACTCCCTGGACCAACACTACACCTTC. Protein product: CASSYSLDQHYTF.